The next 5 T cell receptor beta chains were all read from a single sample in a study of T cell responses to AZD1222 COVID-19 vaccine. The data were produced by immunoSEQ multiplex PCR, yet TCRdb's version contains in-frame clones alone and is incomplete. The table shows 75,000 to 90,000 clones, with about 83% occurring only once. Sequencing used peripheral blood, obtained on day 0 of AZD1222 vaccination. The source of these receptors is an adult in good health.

CDR3 region: CATSDPSGSGRNEQFF. For the CDR3, the DNA is TGTGCCACCAGTGACCCTAGCGGGAGTGGGCGCAATGAGCAGTTCTTC. V gene TRBV24-1 combines with J gene TRBJ2-1, with TRBD2 matching 10 bases. The CDR3 is 16 amino acids. Per the germline V gene, CDR1 is KGHDR and CDR2 is SFDVKD. V lost 4 bases to trimming and J lost 6 bases; unmatched junction nucleotides: 8.

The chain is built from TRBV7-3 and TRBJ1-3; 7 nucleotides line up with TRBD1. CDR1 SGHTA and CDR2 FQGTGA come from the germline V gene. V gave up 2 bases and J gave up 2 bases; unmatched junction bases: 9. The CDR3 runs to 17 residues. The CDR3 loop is CASSLYGDSFTGNTIYF. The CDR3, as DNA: TGTGCCAGCAGCTTATATGGGGACAGCTTTACTGGAAACACCATATATTTT.

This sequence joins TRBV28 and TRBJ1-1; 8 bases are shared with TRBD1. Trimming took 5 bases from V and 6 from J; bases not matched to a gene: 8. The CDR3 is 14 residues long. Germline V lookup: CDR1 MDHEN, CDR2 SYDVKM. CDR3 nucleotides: TGTGCCAGCAGTCCCCCGGGACAGGACCCTGAAGCTTTCTTT. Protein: CASSPPGQDPEAFF.

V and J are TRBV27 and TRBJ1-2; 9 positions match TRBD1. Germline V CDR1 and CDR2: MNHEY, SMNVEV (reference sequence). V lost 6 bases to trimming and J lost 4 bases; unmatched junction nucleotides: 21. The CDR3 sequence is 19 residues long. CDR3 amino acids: CASSLINPGQGVSGYGYTF. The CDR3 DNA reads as TGTGCCAGCAGCCTCATTAACCCGGGACAGGGAGTAAGTGGCTATGGCTACACCTTC.

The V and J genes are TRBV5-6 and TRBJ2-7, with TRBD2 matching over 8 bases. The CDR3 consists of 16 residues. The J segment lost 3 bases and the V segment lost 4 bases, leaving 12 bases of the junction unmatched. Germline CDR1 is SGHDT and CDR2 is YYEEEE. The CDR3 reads CASSEDGGGTFYEQYF. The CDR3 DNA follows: TGTGCCAGCAGCGAGGACGGCGGGGGGACCTTCTACGAGCAGTACTTC.